This T cell receptor (beta chain) was identified during a study of metastatic and nonmetastatic thyroid tumors. Study summary: Samples came from malignant and benign thyroid patients, and repertoires were compared across blood and tumor or nodule tissue. Regarding the study as a whole: Malignant thyroid tumors reportedly had TCR beta diversity that was significantly higher than in benign nodules, in blood and tumor.

TCRdb reprocessed the PCR reads using MiXCR. The table shows 20,000 to 25,000 clones, with around 16% occurring only once. Germline V gives CDR1 MGHRA, CDR2 YSYEKL. V was cut by 2 bases and J by 3 bases, with 11 bases left in between. The CDR3 is made up of 15 amino acids. This clone has ten or more counts. Antigen: not known. Before thyroid surgery, none of the patients had received any treatment. This chain connects TRBV4-1 to TRBJ2-1; D perhaps matches TRBD2 (6 bases). Sequences were obtained from blood. This receptor was taken from a female donor with papillary thyroid cancer or a benign thyroid nodule (not recorded which). Some clones in this sample may be carry-over from other donors' samples. The CDR3 DNA is TGCGCCAGCAGCCAAAGGACTATGAACTACAATGAGCAGTTCTTC. The encoded protein is CASSQRTMNYNEQFF.